This entry lists 25 T cell receptor beta chains sequenced from one sample in a study of control samples from healthy donors and cancer patients. Measured with immunoSEQ multiplex PCR; TCRdb has only the in-frame clones, and not every one. Of 65,000 to 80,000 clones in the sample, 89% are singletons; the top ten hold around a tenth. Sequencing used PBMCs. These receptors all come from a woman between 50 and 59 years old with colorectal cancer.

The rearrangement uses TRBV6-6 and TRBJ2-1; TRBD2 matches 8 bases. V lost 5 bases to trimming and J lost 5 bases; unmatched junction nucleotides: 2. The CDR3 has 13 residues. Germline V gene data show CDR1 as MNHNY and CDR2 as SVGAGI (reference sequence). This CDR3 reads CASSRTSNNEQFF. The CDR3 DNA sequence: TGTGCCAGCAGTCGGACTAGCAACAATGAGCAGTTCTTC.

The rearrangement links TRBV5-5 to TRBJ1-2; TRBD1 aligns across 7 bases. The CDR3 covers 15 residues. In germline, CDR1 is SGHKS, CDR2 YYEKEE (reference sequence). With V trimmed by 5 bases and J by 2 bases, 9 bases remained unmatched. CDR3 sequence (DNA): TGTGCCAGCAGTTATACCGGGACAGCGAACTATGGCTACACCTTC. Translation: CASSYTGTANYGYTF.

V is TRBV7-3 and J is TRBJ2-6; 7 nucleotides align to TRBD1. V dropped 4 bases and J dropped 2; count of bases not matched to a gene: 5. In germline, CDR1 is SGHTA, CDR2 FQGTGA. The CDR3 has 16 amino acids. The CDR3 sequence: CASSSNRGPGANVLTF. For the CDR3, the DNA is TGTGCCAGCAGCTCGAATAGGGGGCCTGGGGCCAACGTCCTGACTTTC.

The chain carries TRBV6-2 or TRBV6-3 and TRBJ2-3, with D tentatively TRBD2 (7 bases). The germline V and J ends were trimmed by 2 bases and 8 bases, with 29 bases remaining between them. The CDR3 extends over 19 amino acids. Germline-derived CDR1 and CDR2 are MNHEY and SVGEGT. In DNA form, the CDR3 reads TGTGCCAGCAGTTACCCCCCCAGGTGGGCGGGGGCCACAAAGGGTACGCAGTATTTT. This gives the protein CASSYPPRWAGATKGTQYF.

The CDR3 DNA is TGTGCCAGCAGTTATTGGGGCAGGATGAACACTGAAGCTTTCTTT. Translating gives CASSYWGRMNTEAFF. This chain connects TRBV6-2 or TRBV6-3 to TRBJ1-1; weak D call: TRBD1 (5 bases). CDR1 MNHEY and CDR2 SVGEGT come from the germline V gene. Trimming left V 3 bases short and J 0 bases short, with 11 bases between. The CDR3 extends over 15 amino acids.

This clone appeared once. This chain links TRBV25-1 with TRBJ1-6; 9 bases align to TRBD1. Germline lookup yields CDR1 MGHDK and CDR2 SYGVNS. The CDR3 totals 14 residues. Unmatched junction bases numbered 0, after V lost 2 bases and J lost 7 bases. Here the CDR3 DNA reads TGTGCCAGCAGTGAAGACAGGGGGAATTCACCCCTCCACTTT. Residues: CASSEDRGNSPLHF. Based on the CDR3 plus reference TRBV25-1 and TRBJ1-6, the full variable domain is EADIYQTPRYLVIGTGKKITLECSQTMGHDKMYWYQQDPGMELHLIHYSYGVNSTEKGDLSSESTVSRIRTEHFPLTLESARPSHTSQYLCASSEDRGNSPLHFGNGTRLTVT.

The chain couples TRBV2 to TRBJ2-2, with 7 bases matching TRBD1. Germline-derived CDR1 and CDR2 are SNHLY and FYNNEI. Trimming cost V 5 bases and J 0 bases; bases outside gene matches: 3. The CDR3 spans 15 residues. The CDR3 region has the DNA TGTGCCAGCAGTAAAGGGGGCGCGAACACCGGGGAGCTGTTTTTT. Translating it yields CASSKGGANTGELFF.

This clone has just a few counts. The rearrangement links TRBV30 to TRBJ1-5, with D possibly matching TRBD1 (5 bases). V was pared by 2 bases and J by 2 bases, with 10 bases between. The CDR3 has 14 residues. The germline CDR1 and CDR2 sequences are GTSNPN and SVGIG (reference sequence). CDR3: CAWSQGAGNQPQHF. CDR3 nucleotide sequence: TGTGCCTGGAGTCAGGGCGCCGGCAATCAGCCCCAGCATTTT.

The chain joins TRBV2 to TRBJ1-3; TRBD1 matches at 7 bases. Germline CDR1 reads SNHLY; CDR2 reads FYNNEI. The CDR3 extends over 15 amino acids. The trim removed 7 bases at V and 2 bases at J, leaving 8 bases unmatched. CDR3 sequence: CASNRQGRTGNTIYF. In DNA form, the CDR3 reads TGTGCCAGCAATAGACAGGGAAGGACTGGAAACACCATATATTTT.

V usage is TRBV19 and J usage is TRBJ1-1; D may be TRBD1 (5 bases). This CDR3 spans 14 amino acids. Trimming removed 8 bases from V and 1 base from J, with 14 bases in between. Germline-derived CDR1 and CDR2 are LNHDA and SQIVND (reference sequence). CDR3 nucleotides: TGTGCCAGTTACAGCAGGGCGAGGAACACTGAAGCTTTCTTT. Translating it yields CASYSRARNTEAFF.

This sequence joins TRBV3-1 (or the pseudogene TRBV3-2) and TRBJ2-2, with 7 bases identical to TRBD1. Trimming cost V 6 bases and J 7 bases; bases outside gene matches: 5. Germline values: CDR1 LGHDT, CDR2 YNNKEL (reference sequence). The CDR3 has 13 amino acids. In DNA, the CDR3 is TGTGCCAGCAGAGCAGGGACAGTCGGGGAGCTGTTTTTT. Encoded protein: CASRAGTVGELFF.

J is TRBJ1-2 and V is TRBV6-5; unclear D gene. V was shortened by 6 bases and J by 5 bases, with 13 bases between the two germline ends. The CDR3 runs to 13 residues. Germline CDR1 reads MNHEY; CDR2 reads SVGAGI. The CDR3 DNA follows: TGTGCCAGCAGCCGCTACAAAACTTATGGCTACACCTTC. Encoded protein: CASSRYKTYGYTF.

This rearrangement joins TRBV3-1 (or the pseudogene TRBV3-2) to TRBJ2-6; D gene unclear. The CDR3 length is 11 residues. Trimming took off 1 base at V and 12 bases at J, with 4 bases between the two ends. Per germline, CDR1 LGHDT and CDR2 YNNKEL (reference sequence). The DNA of the CDR3 is TGTGCCAGCAGCCAAGCAGGCGTCCTGACTTTC. Protein product: CASSQAGVLTF.

This clone has just one count. The J gene is TRBJ1-5, the V gene TRBV18, with a tentative D call TRBD1 (6 bases). This CDR3 region has 15 residues. Germline V gene data show CDR1 as KGHSH and CDR2 as LQKENI. Trimming cost V 3 bases and J 3 bases, with 12 bases left between them. The CDR3 coding sequence is TGTGCCAGCTCACCGGACAGTTTAAACAATCAGCCCCAGCATTTT. It specifies CASSPDSLNNQPQHF. The variable domain in full, completed from reference TRBV18 and TRBJ1-5, reads NAGVMQNPRHLVRRRGQEARLRCSPMKGHSHVYWYRQLPEEGLKFMVYLQKENIIDESGMPKERFSAEFPKEGPSILRIQQVVRGDSAAYFCASSPDSLNNQPQHFGDGTRLSIL.

This clone is medium-sized within its sample. V gene TRBV27 combines with J gene TRBJ2-7; 9 bases align to TRBD1. Germline-derived CDR1 and CDR2 are MNHEY and SMNVEV (reference sequence). This CDR3 contains 13 residues. Here the CDR3 reads CVSGTGLAYEQYV. The CDR3 bases are TGTGTCTCCGGGACAGGGCTCGCGTACGAGCAGTACGTC.

The chain joins TRBV10-3 to TRBJ1-5, with D tentatively TRBD1 (5 bases). The CDR3 contains 16 residues. Deletions cut 3 bases from V and 2 bases from J, with 14 bases between. The germline V gene encodes CDR1 ENHRY and CDR2 SYGVKD. The CDR3 region has the DNA TGTGCCATCAGTGAAACAATTGGGGGGGGCAATCAGCCCCAGCATTTT. This codes for CAISETIGGGNQPQHF.

This chain uses TRBV6-1 with TRBJ1-1; D is unclear. The CDR3 extends over 13 amino acids. Germline assignment: CDR1 MNHNS and CDR2 SASEGT. Trimming took off 3 bases at V and 1 base at J, with 6 bases between the two ends. The CDR3 bases are TGTGCCAGCAGTGAGTCCGGGAACACTGAAGCTTTCTTT. Translated, it gives CASSESGNTEAFF.

This clone has just one count. Here the CDR3 DNA reads TGTGCCAGTAGTGCGACACGCCGGGGTGTTAATGAAAAACTGTTTTTT. Its protein is CASSATRRGVNEKLFF. The chain recombines TRBV19 with TRBJ1-4, with D uncertain. Between the trimmed V and J ends, which lost 5 bases and 4 bases, there was a span of 17 bases. Germline CDR1 and CDR2: LNHDA and SQIVND (reference sequence). The CDR3 is made up of 16 amino acids. The whole variable domain, remainder taken from reference TRBV19 and TRBJ1-4, is DGGITQSPKYLFRKEGQNVTLSCEQNLNHDAMYWYRQDPGQGLRLIYYSQIVNDFQKGDIAEGYSVSREKKESFPLTVTSAQKNPTAFYLCASSATRRGVNEKLFFGSGTQLSVL.

The rearrangement joins TRBV28 to TRBJ1-1; D is unresolved. From germline, CDR1 is MDHEN and CDR2 SYDVKM. V was shortened by 3 bases and J by 1 base, with 9 bases between the two germline ends. The CDR3 totals 14 residues. CDR3 bases: TGTGCCAGCAGTTTTGGGGAATCGAACACTGAAGCTTTCTTT. Translating gives CASSFGESNTEAFF. The entire variable domain, with the rest obtained from reference TRBV28 and TRBJ1-1, is as follows: DVKVTQSSRYLVKRTGEKVFLECVQDMDHENMFWYRQDPGLGLRLIYFSYDVKMKEKGDIPEGYSVSREKKERFSLILESASTNQTSMYLCASSFGESNTEAFFGQGTRLTVV.

This clone was seen just once. This rearrangement joins TRBV28 to TRBJ2-1; the match to TRBD1 covers 9 bases. After removal of 4 bases from V and 7 bases from J, the junction contained 8 bases not matched to a gene. The CDR3 extends over 15 amino acids. Germline lookup yields CDR1 MDHEN and CDR2 SYDVKM. The CDR3 protein is CASSSSGTGFNEQFF. In DNA form, the CDR3 reads TGTGCCAGCAGTTCCTCCGGGACAGGGTTTAATGAGCAGTTCTTC.

J is TRBJ1-2 and V is TRBV3-1 (or the pseudogene TRBV3-2); 8 bases fit TRBD1. The trim removed 0 bases at V and 5 bases at J, leaving 5 bases unmatched. The germline V gene encodes CDR1 LGHDT and CDR2 YNNKEL (reference sequence). The CDR3 has 15 residues. CDR3 residues: CASSQEDRGLYGYTF. DNA of the CDR3: TGTGCCAGCAGCCAAGAAGACAGGGGTTTATATGGCTACACCTTC.

The chain recombines TRBV7-9 with TRBJ1-3; D is unclear. The CDR3 has 14 amino acids. The germline V gene has CDR1 SEHNR and CDR2 FQNEAQ (reference sequence). The V gene lost 5 bases and the J gene lost 4 bases, with 12 bases spanning the gap. The chain's CDR3 is CASSPTQVGNTIYF. The CDR3 DNA is TGTGCCAGCAGCCCGACGCAGGTCGGAAACACCATATATTTT.

This clone was seen once. The chain uses TRBV6-5 and TRBJ2-3; a weak D match, TRBD2 (5 bases). CDR1 MNHEY and CDR2 SVGAGI come from the germline V gene. This CDR3 has 14 residues. Trimming took off 0 bases at V and 1 base at J, with 5 bases between the two ends. This CDR3 is CASSYSRGTDTQYF. CDR3 DNA: TGTGCCAGCAGTTACTCGAGGGGCACAGATACGCAGTATTTT.

The gene calls are TRBV4-3 and TRBJ1-2; 8 nucleotides match TRBD1. There are 14 residues in the CDR3. The junction had 8 bases not matched to a gene; V was cut back by 3 bases and J by 8 bases. The germline V gene encodes CDR1 LGHNA and CDR2 YSLEER. DNA of the CDR3: TGCGCCAGCAGCCACGTGGACAGGGATAGCGGCTACACCTTC. It codes for CASSHVDRDSGYTF.

This clone came up once. This sample includes further DNA sequences coding for the same CDR3. Here the CDR3 DNA reads TGCGCCAGCAGCCTCGGACTAGCGGGGGGGCAAGAGACCCAGTACTTC. The encoded protein is CASSLGLAGGQETQYF. The chain recombines TRBV5-1 with TRBJ2-5; TRBD2 aligns across 15 bases. J gave up 2 bases and V 4 bases, and 3 bases lay outside the gene matches. This CDR3 is built from 16 residues. Germline V lookup: CDR1 SGHRS, CDR2 YFSETQ. Variable domain in full (rest from reference TRBV5-1 and TRBJ2-5): KAGVTQTPRYLIKTRGQQVTLSCSPISGHRSVSWYQQTPGQGLQFLFEYFSETQRNKGNFPGRFSGRQFSNSRSEMNVSTLELGDSALYLCASSLGLAGGQETQYFGPGTRLLVL.